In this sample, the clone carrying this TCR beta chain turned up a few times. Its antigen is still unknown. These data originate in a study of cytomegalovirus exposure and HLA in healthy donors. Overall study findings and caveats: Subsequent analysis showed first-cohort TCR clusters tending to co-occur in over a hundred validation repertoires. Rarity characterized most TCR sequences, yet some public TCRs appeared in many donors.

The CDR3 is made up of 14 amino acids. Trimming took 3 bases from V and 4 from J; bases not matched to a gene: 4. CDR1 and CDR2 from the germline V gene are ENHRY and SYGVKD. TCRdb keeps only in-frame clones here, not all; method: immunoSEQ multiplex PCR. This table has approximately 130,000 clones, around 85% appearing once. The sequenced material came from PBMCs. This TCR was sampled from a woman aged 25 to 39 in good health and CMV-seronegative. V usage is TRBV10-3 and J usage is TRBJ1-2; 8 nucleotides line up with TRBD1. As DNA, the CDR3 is TGTGCCATCAGTGATGGACAGGGAGGCTATGGCTACACCTTC. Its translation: CAISDGQGGYGYTF.